These T cell receptor beta chains were read from a single sample in a study of brain T cells in children with intractable seizures. Some clones are missing from TCRdb's copy, which holds only in-frame ones; the method was immunoSEQ multiplex PCR. The repertoire holds about 80,000 clones, with approximately 90% as singletons. Sequenced here: peripheral blood, sampled at surgery. These TCRs come from a girl aged 2 to 9 with Rasmussen encephalitis and intractable seizures. Both conserved end residues are part of each CDR3. The order of the fields is D gene, clone size, V gene, J gene, CDR3 DNA, CDR3 protein. D genes are given only for firm matches. Rows give clone size only sometimes, using once, few, many, or a class for an expanded clone.

>.|.|TRBV12-5|TRBJ2-2
TGTGCTAGTGGTTTAGGACAGATCGACACCGGGGAGCTGTTTTTT
CASGLGQIDTGELFF
>.|.|TRBV6-1|TRBJ1-6
TGTGCCAGCAGTGAGACGGGTAATTCACCCCTCCACTTT
CASSETGNSPLHF
>.|.|TRBV5-4|TRBJ1-5
TGTGCCAGCAGCTCTCTTGATCAGCCCCAGCATTTT
CASSSLDQPQHF
>.|few|TRBV5-1|TRBJ1-3
TGCGCCAGCAGCCGGCAGGGGAATGGAAACACCATATATTTT
CASSRQGNGNTIYF
>TRBD2|.|TRBV3-1/TRBV3-2|TRBJ2-3
TGTGCCAGCAGCCAACCGACTAGCGGATACACAGATACGCAGTATTTT
CASSQPTSGYTDTQYF
>.|.|TRBV10-3|TRBJ1-1
TGTGCCATCAGTGTCAAGTTTTACACTGAAGCTTTCTTT
CAISVKFYTEAFF
>.|.|TRBV19|TRBJ1-5
TGTGCCAGTACCAACCTACAGTTCAATAGCAATCAGCCCCAGCATTTT
CASTNLQFNSNQPQHF
>TRBD1|.|TRBV30|TRBJ1-5
TGTGCCTGGAGTGTACCAACGACAGGGACCGTCAATCAGCCCCAGCATTTT
CAWSVPTTGTVNQPQHF
>.|.|TRBV9|TRBJ2-7
TGTGCCAGCAGCGTAGCCGCGACTGGACCCTACGAGCAGTACTTC
CASSVAATGPYEQYF
>TRBD1|.|TRBV11-2|TRBJ1-4
TGTGCCAGCAGCCGGACAGGTACCTATGAAAAACTGTTTTTT
CASSRTGTYEKLFF
>TRBD1|.|TRBV30|TRBJ2-3
TGTGCCTGGAGTCGGGGACAGGGTGGAGATACGCAGTATTTT
CAWSRGQGGDTQYF
>.|.|TRBV4-2|TRBJ2-5
TGTGCCAGCAGCCAAGAGGGTAGGCGAGAGACCCAGTACTTC
CASSQEGRRETQYF
>TRBD2|once|TRBV19|TRBJ2-1
TGTGCCAGTAGGCGACTAGCGGAATCCTACAATGAGCAGTTCTTC
CASRRLAESYNEQFF
>.|.|TRBV10-1|TRBJ2-3
TGCGCCAGCAGTGCGGGGTACACAGATACGCAGTATTTT
CASSAGYTDTQYF
>.|.|TRBV6-5|TRBJ1-6
TGTGCCAGCAGTCCAGGACCAGGCAATTCACCCCTCCACTTT
CASSPGPGNSPLHF
>.|.|TRBV9|TRBJ2-7
TGTGCCAGCGGGAGCTCCTACGAGCAGTACTTC
CASGSSYEQYF
>TRBD2|.|TRBV7-2|TRBJ2-3
TGTGCCAGCAGCTTATTAGCGGGGGGGCGGGGAGATACGCAGTATTTT
CASSLLAGGRGDTQYF
>.|.|TRBV12-3/TRBV12-4|TRBJ1-1
TGTGCCAGCACTCTGAGTGCTTCCGAAGCTTTCTTT
CASTLSASEAFF
>TRBD1|.|TRBV14|TRBJ1-3
TGTGCCAGCAGCAGGGACAGAGGAAACACCATATATTTT
CASSRDRGNTIYF
>.|.|TRBV5-4|TRBJ2-3
TGTGCCAGCAGAGGGGAGAGATCCACAGATACGCAGTATTTT
CASRGERSTDTQYF
>.|.|TRBV7-2|TRBJ2-5
TGTGCCAGCAGCCCTAGAGGACGGGGGACCGGGGAGACCCAGTACTTC
CASSPRGRGTGETQYF
>.|once|TRBV3-1/TRBV3-2|TRBJ1-2
TGTGCCAGCAGCCAAGAATCCAGTCTCTATGGCTACACCTTC
CASSQESSLYGYTF
>.|.|TRBV7-7|TRBJ2-5
TGTGCTAGCAGCTTAGGGTCCGCTGGAGAGACCCAGTACTTC
CASSLGSAGETQYF
>.|.|TRBV5-5|TRBJ2-5
TGTGCCAGCAGCTTGAGGGCAGGGAAATCCCAGTACTTC
CASSLRAGKSQYF
>.|.|TRBV11-3|TRBJ1-1
TGTGCCAGCAGCTGGTCAGTGAACACTGAAGCTTTCTTT
CASSWSVNTEAFF
>.|.|TRBV28|TRBJ1-2
TGTGCCAGCGGCGGGGGACCAAGCTATGGCTACACCTTC
CASGGGPSYGYTF
>.|.|TRBV29-1|TRBJ1-2
TGCAGCTCCAGGTGGGGAGAAGGAGGCTACACCTTC
CSSRWGEGGYTF
>.|.|TRBV7-8|TRBJ2-3
TGTGCCAGTGGGCGGACCTACGGAGATACGCAGTATTTT
CASGRTYGDTQYF
>.|.|TRBV29-1|TRBJ2-5
TGCAGCGTTGACGGATACCAAGAGACCCAGTACTTC
CSVDGYQETQYF
>.|.|TRBV6-5|TRBJ1-4
TGTGCCAGCAGTTACGAGAGGGCTAGGGAACTGTTTTTT
CASSYERARELFF
>.|.|TRBV24-1|TRBJ1-1
TGTGCCACCAGTGAGGAGGGACAACTCTTT
CATSEEGQLF
>TRBD2|.|TRBV7-6|TRBJ2-5
TGTGCCAGCAGCTTAGAGCTAGCGGGGGGACAAGAGACCCAGTACTTC
CASSLELAGGQETQYF
>.|.|TRBV4-2|TRBJ2-1
TGTGCCAGCAGCCAAGAACCGAGCTCCTACAATGAGCAGTTCTTC
CASSQEPSSYNEQFF
>.|.|TRBV29-1|TRBJ1-1
TGCAGCGCGCAAAATTTGCCGGGACATACGAAACTGAACACTGAAGCTTTCTTT
CSAQNLPGHTKLNTEAFF
>TRBD2|.|TRBV12-5|TRBJ2-7
TGTGCTAGTGGTTTTCCCCAGCGGGGCACCTACGAGCAGTACTTC
CASGFPQRGTYEQYF
>TRBD1|.|TRBV18|TRBJ1-4
TGTGCCAGCTCATCGAGACAGGGGGCCCGTGAAAAACTGTTTTTT
CASSSRQGAREKLFF
>TRBD2|.|TRBV4-1|TRBJ2-1
TGCGCCAGCAGCCAAGGGATCGGGGGGGCAAGGAGGGATGAGCAGTTCTTC
CASSQGIGGARRDEQFF
>.|.|TRBV25-1|TRBJ1-2
TGTGCCAGCGGAGGTAACTATGGCTACACCTTC
CASGGNYGYTF
>.|.|TRBV2|TRBJ1-4
TGTGCCAGCAGTCGGGACCGAGTTGCAACTAATGAAAAACTGTTTTTT
CASSRDRVATNEKLFF
>.|.|TRBV11-3|TRBJ2-5
TGTGCCAGCAGCCCGGGCGTCGTCGTAACGGGAGTTCTCCAAGAGACCCAGTACTTC
CASSPGVVVTGVLQETQYF
>.|.|TRBV12-5|TRBJ2-2
TGTGCTAGTGGTTCGGACGATCGGACAGCGAACACCGGGGAGCTGTTTTTT
CASGSDDRTANTGELFF
>.|.|TRBV3-1/TRBV3-2|TRBJ2-1
TGTGCCAGCAGCCAAGGGACCCGAGCTTACAATGAGCAGTTCTTC
CASSQGTRAYNEQFF
>.|few|TRBV30|TRBJ1-5
TGTGCCTGGAGTTCTGGGTCGAGGCGGCCCCAGCATTTT
CAWSSGSRRPQHF
>TRBD2|.|TRBV3-1/TRBV3-2|TRBJ2-1
TGTGCCAGCAGCCAAATCCTAGCGGGATCGAATGAGCAGTTCTTC
CASSQILAGSNEQFF
>.|.|TRBV6-2/TRBV6-3|TRBJ2-5
TGTGCCAGCAGTAGAGGGAGAGTCCAAGAGACCCAGTACTTC
CASSRGRVQETQYF
>.|.|TRBV7-2|TRBJ2-7
TGTGCCAGCAGCCTATATACACCGGTCCCCTACGAGCAGTACTTC
CASSLYTPVPYEQYF
>.|.|TRBV5-8|TRBJ2-7
TGTGCCAGCAGCTTGGTTGTATCGAGGGCCGAGCAGTACTTC
CASSLVVSRAEQYF
>TRBD1|.|TRBV28|TRBJ2-5
TGTGCCAGCAGCGGGACAGCCATAAACCAAGAGACCCAGTACTTC
CASSGTAINQETQYF